A selection of T cell receptor beta chains follows, all from one sample in a study of blood T cells in healthy people across ages. TCRdb analysed the 5' RACE reads with MiXCR anew, one entry per CDR3 protein. This sample has about a million distinct CDR3 sequences, with roughly 51% found just once. Specimen: blood. These receptors were taken from a woman aged 60-70 years in good health. Each CDR3 is given with its conserved first and last residue. Fields, in order: CDR3 DNA, CDR3 protein, J gene, clone size, V gene, D gene. The D gene is left open where the match is weak. The listing skips clone size in some rows; elsewhere it reads once, few, many or a size class.

cdr3_nt: TGTGCCAGCAGCCAACAAGGGACAGGACTCTATGGCTACACCTTC
cdr3_aa: CASSQQGTGLYGYTF
j_call: TRBJ1-2
clone_size: few
v_call: TRBV3-1
d_call: TRBD1

cdr3_nt: TGTGCCAGCAGTCCCCGAGGGGCGGGACTAGCGGCCAGGGAGCAGTTCTTC
cdr3_aa: CASSPRGAGLAAREQFF
j_call: TRBJ2-1
clone_size: .
v_call: TRBV6-1
d_call: TRBD2

cdr3_nt: TGTGCCAGCAGCGATCAGCGGGAGGTGGGAGATACGCAGTATTTT
cdr3_aa: CASSDQREVGDTQYF
j_call: TRBJ2-3
clone_size: .
v_call: TRBV9
d_call: TRBD2

cdr3_nt: TGCAGCGTTGATGCGGCGGGAGCGGGTGAGCAGTTCTTC
cdr3_aa: CSVDAAGAGEQFF
j_call: TRBJ2-1
clone_size: .
v_call: TRBV29-1
d_call: TRBD2

cdr3_nt: TGTGCCACCCTAAGGATTTTGGCTGGGGCCAACGTCCTGACTTTC
cdr3_aa: CATLRILAGANVLTF
j_call: TRBJ2-6
clone_size: .
v_call: TRBV25-1
d_call: .

cdr3_nt: TGCGCCAGCAGCCAACCGGGGTGGGACACGGCCCGCACAGATACGCAGTATTTT
cdr3_aa: CASSQPGWDTARTDTQYF
j_call: TRBJ2-3
clone_size: .
v_call: TRBV4-1
d_call: .

cdr3_nt: TGCGCCAGCAGTTGGCTAGTCTACGAGCAGTACTTC
cdr3_aa: CASSWLVYEQYF
j_call: TRBJ2-7
clone_size: .
v_call: TRBV28
d_call: .

cdr3_nt: TGCAGCGGGGGGGTCCGGGGCAATGGGCAGTTCTTC
cdr3_aa: CSGGVRGNGQFF
j_call: TRBJ2-1
clone_size: .
v_call: TRBV29-1
d_call: .

cdr3_nt: TGTGCCAGCAGTCCGGATGGGGAGACCCAGTACTTC
cdr3_aa: CASSPDGETQYF
j_call: TRBJ2-5
clone_size: few
v_call: TRBV12-3/TRBV12-4
d_call: .

cdr3_nt: TGTGCCAGCAGTTCTAACAGTGGCCGCTACGAGCAGTACTTC
cdr3_aa: CASSSNSGRYEQYF
j_call: TRBJ2-7
clone_size: few
v_call: TRBV12-3/TRBV12-4
d_call: .

cdr3_nt: TGTGCCACCAGTGTAGGACAGGAGGAGGAGACCCAGTACTTC
cdr3_aa: CATSVGQEEETQYF
j_call: TRBJ2-5
clone_size: .
v_call: TRBV24-1
d_call: TRBD1

cdr3_nt: TGTGCCAGCAGCTTAGCGGAAAAGATCACAGATACGCAGTATTTT
cdr3_aa: CASSLAEKITDTQYF
j_call: TRBJ2-3
clone_size: .
v_call: TRBV13
d_call: .

cdr3_nt: TGCAGTGCTAGAGCGGGACCCCTCTCCTACAATGAGCAGTTCTTC
cdr3_aa: CSARAGPLSYNEQFF
j_call: TRBJ2-1
clone_size: few
v_call: TRBV20-1
d_call: .

cdr3_nt: TGTGCCAGCAGCTCTAGGCGCGGGACTTCTAGCTCTGGGGCCAACGTCCTGACTTTC
cdr3_aa: CASSSRRGTSSSGANVLTF
j_call: TRBJ2-6
clone_size: .
v_call: TRBV7-2
d_call: .

cdr3_nt: TGTGCCAGCAGCTTAGTGGGCTCCTTGCAGTATTTT
cdr3_aa: CASSLVGSLQYF
j_call: TRBJ2-3
clone_size: .
v_call: TRBV7-3
d_call: .

cdr3_nt: TGTGCCAGCAGTCCCTACGAGGGGAGGAACAATCAGCCCCAGCATTTT
cdr3_aa: CASSPYEGRNNQPQHF
j_call: TRBJ1-5
clone_size: few
v_call: TRBV12-3/TRBV12-4
d_call: .